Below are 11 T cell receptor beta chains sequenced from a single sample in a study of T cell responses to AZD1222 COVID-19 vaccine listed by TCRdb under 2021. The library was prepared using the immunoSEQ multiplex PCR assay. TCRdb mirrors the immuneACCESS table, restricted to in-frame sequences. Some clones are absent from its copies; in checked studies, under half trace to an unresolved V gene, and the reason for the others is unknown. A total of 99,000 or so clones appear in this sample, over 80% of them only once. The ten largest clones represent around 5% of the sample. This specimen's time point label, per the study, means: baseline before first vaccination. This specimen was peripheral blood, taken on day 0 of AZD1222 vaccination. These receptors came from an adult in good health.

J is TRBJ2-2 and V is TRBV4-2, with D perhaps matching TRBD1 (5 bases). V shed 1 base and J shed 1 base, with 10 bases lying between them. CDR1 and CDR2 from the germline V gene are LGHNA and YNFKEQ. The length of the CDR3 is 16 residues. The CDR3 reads CASSQAKGMNTGELFF. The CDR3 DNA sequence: TGTGCCAGCAGCCAAGCTAAGGGGATGAACACCGGGGAGCTGTTTTTT.

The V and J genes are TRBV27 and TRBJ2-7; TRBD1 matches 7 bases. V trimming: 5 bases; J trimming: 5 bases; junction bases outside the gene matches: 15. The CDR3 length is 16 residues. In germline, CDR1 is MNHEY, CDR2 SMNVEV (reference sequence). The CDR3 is CASSRRDSERRHEQYF. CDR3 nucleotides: TGTGCCAGCAGTCGCCGGGACAGCGAGAGACGCCACGAGCAGTACTTC.

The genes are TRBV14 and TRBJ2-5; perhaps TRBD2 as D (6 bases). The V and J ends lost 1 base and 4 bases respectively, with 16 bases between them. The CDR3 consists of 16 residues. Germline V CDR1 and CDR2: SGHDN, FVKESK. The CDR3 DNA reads TGTGCCAGCAGCCAAGGAAGACGCGGAGGGCGAGAGACCCAGTACTTC. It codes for CASSQGRRGGRETQYF.

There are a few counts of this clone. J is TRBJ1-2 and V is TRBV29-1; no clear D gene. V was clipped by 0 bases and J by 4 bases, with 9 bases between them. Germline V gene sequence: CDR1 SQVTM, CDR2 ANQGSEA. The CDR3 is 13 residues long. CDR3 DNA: TGCAGCGTTGAAGATCAATACGGCTATGGCTACACCTTC. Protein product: CSVEDQYGYGYTF.

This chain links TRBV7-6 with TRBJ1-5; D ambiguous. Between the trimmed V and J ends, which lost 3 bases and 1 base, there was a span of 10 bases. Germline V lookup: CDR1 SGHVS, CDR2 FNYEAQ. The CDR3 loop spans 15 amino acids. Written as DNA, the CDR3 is TGTGCCAGCAGCTTGGGGTTAGACAGCAATCAGCCCCAGCATTTT. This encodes CASSLGLDSNQPQHF.

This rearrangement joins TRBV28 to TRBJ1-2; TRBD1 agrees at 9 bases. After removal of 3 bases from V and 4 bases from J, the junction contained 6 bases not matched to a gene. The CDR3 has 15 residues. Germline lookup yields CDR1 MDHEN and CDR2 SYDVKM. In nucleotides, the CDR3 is TGTGCCAGCAGTTTTGTGGGACAGGGAAGCTATGGCTACACCTTC. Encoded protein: CASSFVGQGSYGYTF.

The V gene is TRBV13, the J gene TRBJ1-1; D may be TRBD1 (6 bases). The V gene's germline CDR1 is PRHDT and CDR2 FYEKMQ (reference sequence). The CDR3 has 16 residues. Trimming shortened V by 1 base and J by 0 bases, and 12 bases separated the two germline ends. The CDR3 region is CASSLAGQGMNTEAFF. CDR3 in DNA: TGTGCCAGCAGCTTAGCGGGGCAGGGGATGAACACTGAAGCTTTCTTT.

CDR3 coding DNA: TGCGCCAGCAGCCAAAAACAGTCCTCCTCGCACAATGAGCAGTTCTTC. It specifies CASSQKQSSSHNEQFF. This rearrangement joins TRBV4-3 to TRBJ2-1; D is ambiguous. The ends were cut back, 2 bases at V and 5 bases at J, with 16 bases in the middle. Germline V gene sequence: CDR1 LGHNA, CDR2 YSLEER. CDR3 length equals 16 residues.

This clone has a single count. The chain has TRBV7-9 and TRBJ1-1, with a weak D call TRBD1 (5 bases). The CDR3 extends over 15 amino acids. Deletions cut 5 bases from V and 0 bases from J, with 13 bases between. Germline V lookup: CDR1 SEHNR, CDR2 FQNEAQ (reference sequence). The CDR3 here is CASSDRQRMNTEAFF. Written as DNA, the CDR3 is TGTGCCAGCAGCGACCGACAGCGCATGAACACTGAAGCTTTCTTT.

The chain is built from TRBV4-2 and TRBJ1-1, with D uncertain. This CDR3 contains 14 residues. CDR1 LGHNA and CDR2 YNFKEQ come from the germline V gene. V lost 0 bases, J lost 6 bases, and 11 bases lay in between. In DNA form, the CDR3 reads TGTGCCAGCAGCCAAGATCGTGGAGCCCCTGAAGCTTTCTTT. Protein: CASSQDRGAPEAFF.

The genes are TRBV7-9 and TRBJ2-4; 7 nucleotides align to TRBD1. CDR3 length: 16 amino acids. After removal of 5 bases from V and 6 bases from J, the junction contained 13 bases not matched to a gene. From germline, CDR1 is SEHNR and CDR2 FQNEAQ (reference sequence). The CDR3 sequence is CASSRQTGYGRNIQYF. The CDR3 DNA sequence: TGTGCCAGCAGCCGGCAGACAGGGTATGGGAGAAACATTCAGTACTTC.